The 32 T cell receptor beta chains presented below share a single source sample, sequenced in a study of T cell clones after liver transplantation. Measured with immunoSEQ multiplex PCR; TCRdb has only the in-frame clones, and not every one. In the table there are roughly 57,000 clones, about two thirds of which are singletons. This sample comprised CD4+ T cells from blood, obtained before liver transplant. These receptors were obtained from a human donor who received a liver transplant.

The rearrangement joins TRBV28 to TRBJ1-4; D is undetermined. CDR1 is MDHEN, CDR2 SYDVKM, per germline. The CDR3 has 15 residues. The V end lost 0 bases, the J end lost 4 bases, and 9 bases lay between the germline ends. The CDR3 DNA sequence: TGTGCCAGCAGTTTATGGGGAGCGGATAATGAAAAACTGTTTTTT. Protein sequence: CASSLWGADNEKLFF.

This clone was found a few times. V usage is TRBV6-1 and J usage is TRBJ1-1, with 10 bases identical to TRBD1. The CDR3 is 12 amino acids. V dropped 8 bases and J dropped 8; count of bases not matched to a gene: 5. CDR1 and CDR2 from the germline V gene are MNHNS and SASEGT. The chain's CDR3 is CASGTGVTEAFF. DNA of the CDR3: TGTGCCAGCGGGACAGGGGTAACGGAAGCTTTCTTT.

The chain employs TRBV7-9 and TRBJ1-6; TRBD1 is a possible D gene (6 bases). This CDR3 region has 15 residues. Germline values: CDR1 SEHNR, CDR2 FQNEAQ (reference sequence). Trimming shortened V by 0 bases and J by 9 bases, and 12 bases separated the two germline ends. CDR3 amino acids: CASSLAQGLSSPLHF. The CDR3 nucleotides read TGTGCCAGCAGCTTAGCCCAGGGGCTTTCTTCACCCCTCCACTTT.

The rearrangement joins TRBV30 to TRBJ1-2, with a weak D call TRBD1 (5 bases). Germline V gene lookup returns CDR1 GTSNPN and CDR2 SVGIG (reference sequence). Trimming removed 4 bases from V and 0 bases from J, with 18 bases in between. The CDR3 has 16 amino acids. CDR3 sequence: CAWTGVGHRPNYGYTF. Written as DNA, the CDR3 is TGTGCCTGGACTGGGGTGGGGCACCGTCCTAACTATGGCTACACCTTC.

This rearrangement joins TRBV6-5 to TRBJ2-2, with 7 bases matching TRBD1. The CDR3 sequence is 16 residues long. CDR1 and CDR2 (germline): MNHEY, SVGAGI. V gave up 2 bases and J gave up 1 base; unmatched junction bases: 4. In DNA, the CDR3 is TGTGCCAGCAGTTACGACAGGGCTTTGAACACCGGGGAGCTGTTTTTT. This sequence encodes CASSYDRALNTGELFF.

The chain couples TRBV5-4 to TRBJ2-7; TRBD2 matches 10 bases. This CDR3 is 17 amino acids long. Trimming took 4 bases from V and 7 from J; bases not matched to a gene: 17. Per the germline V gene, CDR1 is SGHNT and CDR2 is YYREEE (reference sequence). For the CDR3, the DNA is TGTGCCAGCAGCCGGACGCTGGCTAGCGGGGGTTCTCAAGAGCAGTACTTC. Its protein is CASSRTLASGGSQEQYF.

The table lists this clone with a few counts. The CDR3 region is CASGDRGNSPLHF. The CDR3 DNA sequence: TGTGCCAGTGGGGACAGGGGGAATTCACCCCTCCACTTT. The V call is TRBV2, the J call TRBJ1-6, with 11 bases matching TRBD1. CDR1 is SNHLY, CDR2 FYNNEI, per germline. The CDR3 is 13 residues long. V was clipped by 9 bases and J by 7 bases; unmatched bases: 2.

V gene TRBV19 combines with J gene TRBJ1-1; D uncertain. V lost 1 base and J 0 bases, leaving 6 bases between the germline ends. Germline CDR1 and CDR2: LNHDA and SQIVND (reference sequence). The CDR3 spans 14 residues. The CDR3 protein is CASSIGPMNTEAFF. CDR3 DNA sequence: TGTGCCAGTAGTATAGGGCCGATGAACACTGAAGCTTTCTTT.

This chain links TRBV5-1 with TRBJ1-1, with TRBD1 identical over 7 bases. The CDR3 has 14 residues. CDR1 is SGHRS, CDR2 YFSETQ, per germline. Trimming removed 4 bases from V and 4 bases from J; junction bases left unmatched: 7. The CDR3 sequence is CASSTGQTPTEAFF. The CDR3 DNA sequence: TGCGCCAGCAGCACGGGACAGACACCCACTGAAGCTTTCTTT.

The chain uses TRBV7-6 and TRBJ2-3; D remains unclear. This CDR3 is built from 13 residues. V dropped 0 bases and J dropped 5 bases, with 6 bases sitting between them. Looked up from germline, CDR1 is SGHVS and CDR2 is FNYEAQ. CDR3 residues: CASSLARLDTQYF. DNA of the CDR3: TGTGCCAGCAGCTTAGCGCGGTTAGATACGCAGTATTTT.

The CDR3: CASSFLGANTGELFF. CDR3 nucleotides: TGTGCCAGCAGTTTCCTCGGGGCGAACACCGGGGAGCTGTTTTTT. The chain is built from TRBV27 and TRBJ2-2; tentatively, D is TRBD2 (5 bases). This CDR3 contains 15 residues. Per germline, CDR1 MNHEY and CDR2 SMNVEV (reference sequence). V lost 3 bases, J lost 0 bases, and 8 bases lay in between.

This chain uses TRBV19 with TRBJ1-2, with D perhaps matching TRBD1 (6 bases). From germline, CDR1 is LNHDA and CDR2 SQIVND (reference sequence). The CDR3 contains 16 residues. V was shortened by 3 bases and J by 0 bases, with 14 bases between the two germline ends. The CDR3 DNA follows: TGTGCCAGTAGTATTTTGGACAGCGTTTCTAACTATGGCTACACCTTC. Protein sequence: CASSILDSVSNYGYTF.

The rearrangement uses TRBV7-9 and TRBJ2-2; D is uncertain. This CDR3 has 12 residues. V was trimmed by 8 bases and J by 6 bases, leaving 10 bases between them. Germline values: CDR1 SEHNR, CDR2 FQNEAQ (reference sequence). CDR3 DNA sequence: TGTGCCAGCCGCGACTCCTCCGGGGAGCTGTTTTTT. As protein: CASRDSSGELFF.

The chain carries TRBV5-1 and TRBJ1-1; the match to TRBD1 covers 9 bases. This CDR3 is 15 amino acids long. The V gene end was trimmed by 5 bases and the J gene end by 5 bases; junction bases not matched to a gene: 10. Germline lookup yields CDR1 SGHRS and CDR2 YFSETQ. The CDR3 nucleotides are TGCGCCAGCAGACCGGGACAGGGCCTAATGACTGAAGCTTTCTTT. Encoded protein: CASRPGQGLMTEAFF.

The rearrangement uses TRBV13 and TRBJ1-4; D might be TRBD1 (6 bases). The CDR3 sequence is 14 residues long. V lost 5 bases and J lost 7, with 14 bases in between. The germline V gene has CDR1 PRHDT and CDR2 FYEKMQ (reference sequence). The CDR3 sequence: CASSLKQGGEKLFF. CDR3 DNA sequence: TGTGCCAGCAGCCTCAAACAGGGCGGTGAAAAACTGTTTTTT. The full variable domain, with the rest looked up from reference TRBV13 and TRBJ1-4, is AAGVIQSPRHLIKEKRETATLKCYPIPRHDTVYWYQQGPGQDPQFLISFYEKMQSDKGSIPDRFSAQQFSDYHSELNMSSLELGDSALYFCASSLKQGGEKLFFGSGTQLSVL.

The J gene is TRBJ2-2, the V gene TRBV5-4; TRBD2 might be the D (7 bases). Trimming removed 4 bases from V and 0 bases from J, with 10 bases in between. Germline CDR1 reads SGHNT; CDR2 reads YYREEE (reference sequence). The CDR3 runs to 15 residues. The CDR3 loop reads CASSPGGSNTGELFF. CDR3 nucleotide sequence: TGTGCCAGCAGCCCGGGGGGCTCGAACACCGGGGAGCTGTTTTTT.

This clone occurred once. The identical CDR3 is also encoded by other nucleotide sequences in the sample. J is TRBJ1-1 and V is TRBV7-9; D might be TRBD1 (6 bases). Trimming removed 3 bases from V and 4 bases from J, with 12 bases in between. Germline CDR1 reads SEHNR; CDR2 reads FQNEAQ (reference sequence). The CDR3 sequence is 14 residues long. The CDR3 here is CASSFGGGGTEAFF. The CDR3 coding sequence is TGTGCCAGCAGCTTTGGGGGAGGGGGCACTGAAGCTTTCTTT.

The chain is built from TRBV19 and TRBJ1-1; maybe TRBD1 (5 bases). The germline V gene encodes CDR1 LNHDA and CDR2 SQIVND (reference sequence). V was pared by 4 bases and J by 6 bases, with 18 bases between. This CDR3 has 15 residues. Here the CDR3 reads CASSTPGLGGSEAFF. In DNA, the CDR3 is TGTGCCAGTAGTACTCCGGGTTTGGGGGGTTCTGAAGCTTTCTTT.

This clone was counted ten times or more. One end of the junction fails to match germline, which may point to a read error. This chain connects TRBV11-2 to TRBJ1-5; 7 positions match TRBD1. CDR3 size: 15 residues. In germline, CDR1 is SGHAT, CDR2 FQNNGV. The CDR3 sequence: CASSTLGGGNQPQHF. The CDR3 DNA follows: TGTGCCAGCAGCACCCTCGGAGGGGGCAACCAGCCCCAGCATTTT.

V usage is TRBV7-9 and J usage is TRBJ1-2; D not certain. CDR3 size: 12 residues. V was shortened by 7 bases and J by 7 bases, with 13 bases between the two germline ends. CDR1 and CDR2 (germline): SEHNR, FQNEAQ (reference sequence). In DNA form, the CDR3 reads TGTGCCAGCACCTATAGAGGAAGTGGCTACACCTTC. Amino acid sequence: CASTYRGSGYTF.

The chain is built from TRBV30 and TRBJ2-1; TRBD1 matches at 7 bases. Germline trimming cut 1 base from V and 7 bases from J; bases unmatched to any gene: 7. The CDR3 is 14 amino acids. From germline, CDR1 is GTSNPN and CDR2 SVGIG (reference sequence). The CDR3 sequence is CAWSAGQKVNEQFF. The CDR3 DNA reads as TGTGCCTGGAGTGCGGGACAGAAGGTGAATGAGCAGTTCTTC.

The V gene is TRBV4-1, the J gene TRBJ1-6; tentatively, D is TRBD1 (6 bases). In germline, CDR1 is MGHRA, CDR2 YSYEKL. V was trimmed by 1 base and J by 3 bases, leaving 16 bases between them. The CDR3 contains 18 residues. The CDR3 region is CASSQAGGGHLYNSPLHF. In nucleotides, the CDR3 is TGCGCCAGCAGCCAAGCGGGAGGGGGACACCTCTATAATTCACCCCTCCACTTT.

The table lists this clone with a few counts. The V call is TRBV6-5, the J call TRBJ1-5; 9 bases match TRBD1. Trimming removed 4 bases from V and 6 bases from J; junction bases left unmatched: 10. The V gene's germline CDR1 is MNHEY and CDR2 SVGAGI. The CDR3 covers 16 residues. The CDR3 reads CASSSLGTGRVQPQHF. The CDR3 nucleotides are TGTGCCAGCAGTTCCCTTGGGACAGGGAGGGTTCAGCCCCAGCATTTT.

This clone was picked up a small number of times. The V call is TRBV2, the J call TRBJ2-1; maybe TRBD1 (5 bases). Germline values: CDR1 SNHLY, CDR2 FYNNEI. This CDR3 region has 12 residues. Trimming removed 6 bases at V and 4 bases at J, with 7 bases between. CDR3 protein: CASSSGYNEQFF. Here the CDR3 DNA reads TGTGCCAGCAGCTCAGGGTACAATGAGCAGTTCTTC.

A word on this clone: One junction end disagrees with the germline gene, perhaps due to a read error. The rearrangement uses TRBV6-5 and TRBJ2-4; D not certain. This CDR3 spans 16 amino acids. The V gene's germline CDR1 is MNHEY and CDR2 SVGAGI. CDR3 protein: CASTYDLNGAKNIQYF. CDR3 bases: TGTGCCAGCACTTACGACCTTAACGGGGCCAAAAACATTCAGTACTTC.

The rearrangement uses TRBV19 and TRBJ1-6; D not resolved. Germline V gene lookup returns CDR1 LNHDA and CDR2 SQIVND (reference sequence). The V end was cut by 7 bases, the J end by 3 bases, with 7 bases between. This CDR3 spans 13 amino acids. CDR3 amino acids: CASTRVYNSPLHF. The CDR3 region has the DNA TGTGCCAGTACCCGGGTCTATAATTCACCCCTCCACTTT.

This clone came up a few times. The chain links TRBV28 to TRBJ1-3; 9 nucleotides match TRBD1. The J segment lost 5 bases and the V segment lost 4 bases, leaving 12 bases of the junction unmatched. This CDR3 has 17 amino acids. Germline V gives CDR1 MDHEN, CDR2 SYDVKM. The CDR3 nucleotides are TGTGCCAGCAGTTCGAACCGGGACAGGGCAAGAAGAAACACCATATATTTT. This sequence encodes CASSSNRDRARRNTIYF.

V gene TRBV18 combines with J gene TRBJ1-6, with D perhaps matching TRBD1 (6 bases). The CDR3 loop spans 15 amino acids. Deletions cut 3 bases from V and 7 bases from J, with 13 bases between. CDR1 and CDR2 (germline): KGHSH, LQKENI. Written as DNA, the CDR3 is TGTGCCAGCTCACCCATGGCAGGGGAGAATTCACCCCTCCACTTT. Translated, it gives CASSPMAGENSPLHF.

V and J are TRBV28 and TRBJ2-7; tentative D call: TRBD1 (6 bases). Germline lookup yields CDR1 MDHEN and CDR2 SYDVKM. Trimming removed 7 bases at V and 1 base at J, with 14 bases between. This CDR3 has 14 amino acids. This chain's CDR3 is CASNPGARSYEQYF. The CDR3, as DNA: TGTGCCAGCAATCCAGGGGCTCGATCCTACGAGCAGTACTTC.

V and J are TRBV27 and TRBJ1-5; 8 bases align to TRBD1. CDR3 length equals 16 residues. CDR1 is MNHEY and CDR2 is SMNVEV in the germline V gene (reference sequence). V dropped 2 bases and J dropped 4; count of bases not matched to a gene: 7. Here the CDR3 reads CASSLSGQGKNQPQHF. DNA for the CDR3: TGTGCCAGCAGTTTAAGCGGACAGGGAAAGAATCAGCCCCAGCATTTT.

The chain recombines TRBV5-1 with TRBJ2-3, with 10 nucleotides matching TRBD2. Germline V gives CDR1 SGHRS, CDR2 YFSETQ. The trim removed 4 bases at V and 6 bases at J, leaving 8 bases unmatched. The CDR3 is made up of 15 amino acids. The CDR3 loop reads CASSPQRGGMDTQYF. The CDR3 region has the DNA TGCGCCAGCAGCCCCCAGCGGGGGGGCATGGATACGCAGTATTTT.

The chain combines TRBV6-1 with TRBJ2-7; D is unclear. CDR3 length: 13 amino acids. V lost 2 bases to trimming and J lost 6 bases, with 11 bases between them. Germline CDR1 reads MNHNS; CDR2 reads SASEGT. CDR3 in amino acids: CASSERQRAEQYF. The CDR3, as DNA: TGTGCCAGCAGTGAACGTCAACGAGCCGAGCAGTACTTC.